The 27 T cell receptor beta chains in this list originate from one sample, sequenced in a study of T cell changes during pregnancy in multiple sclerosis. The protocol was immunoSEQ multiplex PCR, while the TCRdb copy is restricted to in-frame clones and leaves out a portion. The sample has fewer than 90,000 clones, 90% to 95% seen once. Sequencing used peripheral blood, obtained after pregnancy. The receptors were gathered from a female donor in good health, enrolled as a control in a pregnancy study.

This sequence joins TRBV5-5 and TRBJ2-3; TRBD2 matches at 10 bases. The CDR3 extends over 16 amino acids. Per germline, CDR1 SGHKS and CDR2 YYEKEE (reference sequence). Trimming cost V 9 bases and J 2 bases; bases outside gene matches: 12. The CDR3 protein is CATGYLAGGNTDTQYF. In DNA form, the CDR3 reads TGTGCCACCGGGTATTTAGCGGGAGGAAACACAGATACGCAGTATTTT.

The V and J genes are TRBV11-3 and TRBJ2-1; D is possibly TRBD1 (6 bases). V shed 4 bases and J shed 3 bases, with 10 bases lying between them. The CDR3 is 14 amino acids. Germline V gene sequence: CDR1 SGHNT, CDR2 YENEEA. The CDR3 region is CASSSWTDYNEQFF. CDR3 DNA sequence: TGTGCCAGCAGCTCATGGACAGACTACAATGAGCAGTTCTTC.

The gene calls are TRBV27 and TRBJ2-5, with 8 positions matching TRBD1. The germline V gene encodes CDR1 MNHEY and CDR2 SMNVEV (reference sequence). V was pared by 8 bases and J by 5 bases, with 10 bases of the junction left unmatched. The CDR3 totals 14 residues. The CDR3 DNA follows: TGTGCCAGCTCCTCCGGACAGGGCGAGGAGACCCAGTACTTC. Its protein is CASSSGQGEETQYF.

This chain's CDR3 is CASSLTWTGYSKAFF. The CDR3 coding sequence is TGTGCCAGCAGTCTCACTTGGACAGGGTATTCTAAAGCTTTCTTT. This chain joins TRBV6-5 and TRBJ1-1; TRBD1 matches 8 bases. J was trimmed by 9 bases and V by 5 bases; bases with no gene match: 14. The V gene's germline CDR1 is MNHEY and CDR2 SVGAGI. This CDR3 has 15 amino acids.

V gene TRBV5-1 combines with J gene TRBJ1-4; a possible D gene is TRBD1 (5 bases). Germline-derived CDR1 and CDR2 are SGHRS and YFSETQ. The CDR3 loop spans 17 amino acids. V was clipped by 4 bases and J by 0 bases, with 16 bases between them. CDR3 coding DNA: TGCGCCAGCAGCCCGTCGACAGATTTTGCAACTAATGAAAAACTGTTTTTT. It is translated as CASSPSTDFATNEKLFF.

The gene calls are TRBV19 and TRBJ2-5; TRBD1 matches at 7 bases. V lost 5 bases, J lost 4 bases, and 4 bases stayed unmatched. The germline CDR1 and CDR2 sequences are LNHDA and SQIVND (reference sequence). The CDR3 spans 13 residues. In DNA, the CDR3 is TGTGCCAGTAGTGACAGGGTAGTAGAGACCCAGTACTTC. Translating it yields CASSDRVVETQYF.

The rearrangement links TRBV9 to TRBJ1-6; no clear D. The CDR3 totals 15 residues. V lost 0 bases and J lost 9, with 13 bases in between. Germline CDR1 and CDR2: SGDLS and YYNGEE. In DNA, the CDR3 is TGTGCCAGCAGCGTAGTTCCGGGTGCGGGTTCACCCCTCCACTTT. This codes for CASSVVPGAGSPLHF.

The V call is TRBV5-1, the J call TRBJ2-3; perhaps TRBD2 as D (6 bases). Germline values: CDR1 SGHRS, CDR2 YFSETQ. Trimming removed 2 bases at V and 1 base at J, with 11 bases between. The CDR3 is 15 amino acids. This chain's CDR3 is CASSFLAAGTDTQYF. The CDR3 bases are TGCGCCAGCAGCTTTTTAGCGGCGGGCACAGATACGCAGTATTTT.

CDR3 region: CASRLMTGPTDTQYF. The CDR3 DNA sequence: TGTGCCAGCAGGCTCATGACAGGGCCCACAGATACGCAGTATTTT. J is TRBJ2-3 and V is TRBV5-4; 7 positions match TRBD1. CDR3 length: 15 amino acids. Germline values: CDR1 SGHNT, CDR2 YYREEE (reference sequence). The V and J ends lost 5 bases and 2 bases, in that order; junction bases with no gene match: 8.

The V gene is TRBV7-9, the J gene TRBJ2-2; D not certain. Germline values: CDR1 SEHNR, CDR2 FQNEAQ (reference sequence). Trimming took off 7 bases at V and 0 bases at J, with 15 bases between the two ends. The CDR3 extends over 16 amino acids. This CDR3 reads CASTLLLATNTGELFF. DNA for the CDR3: TGTGCCAGCACTTTATTGTTGGCCACGAACACCGGGGAGCTGTTTTTT.

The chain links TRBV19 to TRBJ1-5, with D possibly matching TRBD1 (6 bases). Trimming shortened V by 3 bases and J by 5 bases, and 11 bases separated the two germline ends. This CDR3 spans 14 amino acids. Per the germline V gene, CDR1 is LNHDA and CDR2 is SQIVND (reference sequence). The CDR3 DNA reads TGTGCCAGTAGTATCCGGGACACGCATCAGCCCCAGCATTTT. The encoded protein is CASSIRDTHQPQHF.

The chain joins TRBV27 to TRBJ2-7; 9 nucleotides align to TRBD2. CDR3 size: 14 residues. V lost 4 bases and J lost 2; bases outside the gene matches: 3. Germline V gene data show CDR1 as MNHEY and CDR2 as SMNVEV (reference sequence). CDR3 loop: CASSSLAGAYEQYF. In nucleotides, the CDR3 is TGTGCCAGCAGTTCACTAGCGGGTGCCTACGAGCAGTACTTC.

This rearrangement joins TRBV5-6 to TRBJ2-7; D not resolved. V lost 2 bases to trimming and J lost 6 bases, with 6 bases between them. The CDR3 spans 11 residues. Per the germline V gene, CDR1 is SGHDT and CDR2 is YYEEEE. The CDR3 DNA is TGTGCCAGCAGCTTCGCCGGCGAGCAGTACTTC. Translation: CASSFAGEQYF.

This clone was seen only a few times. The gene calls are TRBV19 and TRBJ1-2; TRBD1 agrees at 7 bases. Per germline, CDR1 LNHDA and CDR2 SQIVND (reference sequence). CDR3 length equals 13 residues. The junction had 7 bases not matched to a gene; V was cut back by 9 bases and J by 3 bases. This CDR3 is CASLPTGDYGYTF. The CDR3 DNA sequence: TGTGCCAGCCTGCCTACAGGGGACTATGGCTACACCTTC.

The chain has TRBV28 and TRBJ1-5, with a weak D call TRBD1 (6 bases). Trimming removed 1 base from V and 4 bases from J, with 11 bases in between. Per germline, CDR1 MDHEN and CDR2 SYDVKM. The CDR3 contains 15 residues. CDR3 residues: CASSLSQGLNQPQHF. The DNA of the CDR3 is TGTGCCAGCAGTTTATCACAGGGTTTGAATCAGCCCCAGCATTTT.

CDR3 bases: TGCGCCAGCAGCCAAGATAGCACTAGCGGTACCGGGGAGCTGTTTTTT. This codes for CASSQDSTSGTGELFF. The chain carries TRBV4-1 and TRBJ2-2; 8 nucleotides line up with TRBD2. Per germline, CDR1 MGHRA and CDR2 YSYEKL. This CDR3 comprises 16 residues. Trimming cost V 0 bases and J 5 bases; bases outside gene matches: 5.

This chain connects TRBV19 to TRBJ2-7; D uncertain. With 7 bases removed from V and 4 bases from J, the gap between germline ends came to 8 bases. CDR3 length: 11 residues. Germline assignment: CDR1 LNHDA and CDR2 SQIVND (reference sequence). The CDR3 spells CASTGGYEQYF. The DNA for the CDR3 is TGTGCCAGTACGGGTGGATACGAGCAGTACTTC.

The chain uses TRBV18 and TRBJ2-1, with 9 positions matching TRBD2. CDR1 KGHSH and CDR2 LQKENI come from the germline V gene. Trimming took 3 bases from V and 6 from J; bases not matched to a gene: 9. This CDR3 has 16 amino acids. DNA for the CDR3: TGTGCCAGCTCACCTGGGATGGTTAGCGGGGGCAATGAGCAGTTCTTC. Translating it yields CASSPGMVSGGNEQFF.

The CDR3 sequence is CASSNRLGEQFF. The CDR3 nucleotides are TGTGCCAGCAGCAACAGACTAGGAGAGCAGTTCTTC. The rearrangement uses TRBV7-2 and TRBJ2-1; TRBD2 might be the D (6 bases). Germline CDR1 reads SGHTA; CDR2 reads FQGNSA. The CDR3 consists of 12 residues. V shed 5 bases and J shed 10 bases, with 12 bases lying between them.

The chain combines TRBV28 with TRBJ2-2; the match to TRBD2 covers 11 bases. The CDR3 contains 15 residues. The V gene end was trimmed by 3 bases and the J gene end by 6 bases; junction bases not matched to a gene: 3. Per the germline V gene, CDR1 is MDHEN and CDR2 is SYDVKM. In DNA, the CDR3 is TGTGCCAGCAGTTTTAGCGGGAGGGGGGCCGGGGAGCTGTTTTTT. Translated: CASSFSGRGAGELFF.

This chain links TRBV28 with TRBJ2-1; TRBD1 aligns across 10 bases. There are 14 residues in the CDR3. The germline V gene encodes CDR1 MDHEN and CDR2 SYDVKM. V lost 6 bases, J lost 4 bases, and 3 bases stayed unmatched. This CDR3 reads CASREGQGYNEQFF. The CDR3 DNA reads TGTGCCAGCAGGGAGGGACAGGGGTACAATGAGCAGTTCTTC.

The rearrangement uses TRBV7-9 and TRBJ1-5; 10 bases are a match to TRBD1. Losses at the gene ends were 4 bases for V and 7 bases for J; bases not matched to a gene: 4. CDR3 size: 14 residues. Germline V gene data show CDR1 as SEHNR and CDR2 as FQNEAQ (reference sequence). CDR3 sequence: CASSSGTGVQPQHF. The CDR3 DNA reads TGTGCCAGCAGCTCCGGGACAGGGGTACAGCCCCAGCATTTT.

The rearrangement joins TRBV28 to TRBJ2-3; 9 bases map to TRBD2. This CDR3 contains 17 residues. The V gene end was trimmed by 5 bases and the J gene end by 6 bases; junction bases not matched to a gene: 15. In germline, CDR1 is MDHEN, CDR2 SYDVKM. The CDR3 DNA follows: TGTGCCAGCAGTCCAGGAGTTGGCGGGAGGGTAATCGATACGCAGTATTTT. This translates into CASSPGVGGRVIDTQYF.

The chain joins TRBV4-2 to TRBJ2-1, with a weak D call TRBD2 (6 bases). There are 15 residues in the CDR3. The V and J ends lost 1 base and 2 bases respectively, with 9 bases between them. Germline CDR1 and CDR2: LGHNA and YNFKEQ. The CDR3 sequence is CASSQVADPYNEQFF. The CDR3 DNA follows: TGTGCCAGCAGCCAAGTAGCGGACCCCTACAATGAGCAGTTCTTC.

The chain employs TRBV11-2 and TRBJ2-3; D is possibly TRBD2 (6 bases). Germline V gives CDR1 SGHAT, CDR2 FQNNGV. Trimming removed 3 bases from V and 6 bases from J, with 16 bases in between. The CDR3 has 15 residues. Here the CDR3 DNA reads TGTGCCAGCAGCTTTCGACTAGATTTGGGTGATACGCAGTATTTT. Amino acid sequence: CASSFRLDLGDTQYF.

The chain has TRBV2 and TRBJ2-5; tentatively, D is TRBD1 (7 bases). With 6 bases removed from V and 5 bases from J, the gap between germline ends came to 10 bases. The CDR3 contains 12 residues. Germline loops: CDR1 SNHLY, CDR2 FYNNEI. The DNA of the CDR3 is TGTGCCAGCAGAGGAGGGGGCGAGACCCAGTACTTC. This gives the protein CASRGGGETQYF. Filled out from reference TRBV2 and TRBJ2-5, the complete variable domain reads EPEVTQTPSHQVTQMGQEVILRCVPISNHLYFYWYRQILGQKVEFLVSFYNNEISEKSEIFDDQFSVERPDGSNFTLKIRSTKLEDSAMYFCASRGGGETQYFGPGTRLLVL.

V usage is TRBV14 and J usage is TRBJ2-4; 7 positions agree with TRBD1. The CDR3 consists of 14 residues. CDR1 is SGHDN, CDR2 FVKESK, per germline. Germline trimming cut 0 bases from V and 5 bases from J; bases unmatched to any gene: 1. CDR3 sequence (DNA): TGTGCCAGCAGCCAAGATGGACAGGAAAACATTCAGTACTTC. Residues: CASSQDGQENIQYF.